The count of the clone carrying this T cell receptor (beta chain) is one. As yet, its antigen is unknown. This record comes from a study of cytomegalovirus exposure and HLA in healthy donors. The PCR was carried out with 60 Vbeta primers and 13 Jbeta primers. Profiled with immunoSEQ multiplex PCR; TCRdb holds only in-frame clones, not every one. The sample holds approximately 200,000 clones; approximately 80% are singletons and the top ten take 0.2% to 0.25%. Study-level points and caveats: Reported results showed that the classifier diagnosed cytomegalovirus status with high specificity and sensitivity. Serostatus for CMV was the only available immune exposure information.

Material: PBMCs. The clonotype comes from a girl aged 2 to 9 in good health and CMV-seronegative.

The CDR3 DNA reads as TGTGCCAGCAGTGTAAGACAGGGTTCAGAGGGCTACACCTTC. Amino acids: CASSVRQGSEGYTF. The chain recombines TRBV2 with TRBJ1-2; 7 positions agree with TRBD1. Germline CDR1 and CDR2: SNHLY and FYNNEI. This CDR3 has 14 residues. Trimming at V came to 4 bases and at J to 8 bases, leaving 10 bases not matched to a gene.